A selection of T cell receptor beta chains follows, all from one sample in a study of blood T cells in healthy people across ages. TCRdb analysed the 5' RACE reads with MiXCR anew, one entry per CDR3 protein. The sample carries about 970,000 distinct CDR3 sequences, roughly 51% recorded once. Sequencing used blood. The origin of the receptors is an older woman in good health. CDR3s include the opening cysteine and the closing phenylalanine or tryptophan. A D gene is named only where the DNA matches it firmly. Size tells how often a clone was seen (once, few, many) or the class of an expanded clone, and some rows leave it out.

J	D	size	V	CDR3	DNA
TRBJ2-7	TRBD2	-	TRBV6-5	CASAGGPDYEQYF	TGTGCCAGTGCGGGAGGGCCTGACTACGAGCAGTACTTC
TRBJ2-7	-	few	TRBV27	CASSLSAGTLSYEQYF	TGTGCCAGCAGTCTCTCCGCCGGGACCTTGTCCTACGAGCAGTACTTC
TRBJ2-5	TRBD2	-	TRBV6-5	CASSYSAGRGETQYF	TGTGCCAGCAGTTACTCGGCAGGGCGGGGGGAGACCCAGTACTTC
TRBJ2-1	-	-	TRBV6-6	CASSYLPGGHNEQFF	TGTGCCAGCAGTTACCTACCAGGAGGCCACAATGAGCAGTTCTTC
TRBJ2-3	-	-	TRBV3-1	CASSQATGTVADHLTDTQYF	TGTGCCAGCAGCCAAGCCACAGGGACTGTAGCGGACCACCTCACAGATACGCAGTATTTT
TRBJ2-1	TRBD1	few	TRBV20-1	CSAGSGTGIYNEQFF	TGCAGTGCTGGTTCCGGGACAGGGATCTACAATGAGCAGTTCTTC
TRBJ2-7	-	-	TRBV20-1	CSAKGRLGRYEQYF	TGCAGTGCTAAGGGGCGCCTTGGGAGGTACGAGCAGTACTTC
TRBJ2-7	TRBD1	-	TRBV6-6	CASSRAEGTGYEQYF	TGTGCCAGCAGCCGGGCTGAGGGGACAGGATACGAGCAGTACTTC
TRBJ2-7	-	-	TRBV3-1	CASTDLTRGEQYF	TGTGCCAGCACCGACCTGACAAGGGGCGAGCAGTACTTC
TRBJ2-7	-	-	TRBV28	CASSSRTRDYEQYF	TGTGCCAGCAGTTCTCGGACACGGGACTACGAGCAGTACTTC
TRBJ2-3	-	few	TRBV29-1	CSVEDTQYF	TGCAGCGTTGAGGATACGCAGTATTTT
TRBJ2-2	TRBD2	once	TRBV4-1	CASSQGMSGRKTGELFF	TGCGCCAGCAGCCAAGGTATGAGCGGGAGAAAGACCGGGGAGCTGTTTTTT
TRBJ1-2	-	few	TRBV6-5	CASSYGRGLYGYTF	TGTGCCAGCAGTTACGGGAGGGGACTCTATGGCTACACCTTC
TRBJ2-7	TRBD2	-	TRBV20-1	CSARSPLRLAGVEEQYF	TGCAGTGCTAGAAGCCCCCTTCGACTAGCGGGAGTGGAAGAGCAGTACTTC
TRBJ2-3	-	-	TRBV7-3	CASSPGNVISTDTQYF	TGTGCCAGCAGCCCTGGTAATGTGATCAGCACAGATACGCAGTATTTT
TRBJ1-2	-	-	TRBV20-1	CSASDRNDYGYTF	TGCAGTGCTAGTGACAGAAACGATTATGGCTACACCTTC
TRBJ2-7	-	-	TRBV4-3	CASSQVRDLSGNEQYF	TGCGCCAGCAGCCAAGTAAGGGATCTCTCGGGGAATGAGCAGTACTTC
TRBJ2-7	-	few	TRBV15	CATSRDPPYGEIPHEQYF	TGTGCCACCAGCAGAGATCCCCCGTATGGGGAGATCCCCCACGAGCAGTACTTC
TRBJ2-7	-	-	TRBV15	CATSRDTATYEQYF	TGTGCCACCAGCAGAGATACCGCTACCTACGAGCAGTACTTC
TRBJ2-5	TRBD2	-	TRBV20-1	CSASAGGPNQETQYF	TGCAGTGCTAGTGCGGGAGGGCCGAACCAAGAGACCCAGTACTTC
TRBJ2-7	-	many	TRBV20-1	CSARDYQGRSYEQYF	TGCAGTGCTAGAGATTACCAGGGGCGCTCCTACGAGCAGTACTTC
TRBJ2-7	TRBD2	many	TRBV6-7	CASSYSHSSGSYEQYF	TGTGCCAGCAGTTACTCGCATTCTAGCGGATCCTACGAGCAGTACTTC
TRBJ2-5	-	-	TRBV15	CATTQTQETQYF	TGTGCCACCACTCAGACCCAAGAGACCCAGTACTTC
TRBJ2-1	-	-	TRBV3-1	CASSQDWQRNFYNEQFF	TGTGCCAGCAGCCAAGATTGGCAGAGAAACTTCTACAATGAGCAGTTCTTC
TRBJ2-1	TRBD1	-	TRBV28	CASSGQGQISSYNEQFF	TGTGCCAGCAGCGGACAGGGCCAAATTAGCTCCTACAATGAGCAGTTCTTC
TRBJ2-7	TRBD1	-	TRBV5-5	CASSLGQGVFLSSSIYEQYF	TGTGCCAGCAGCTTGGGACAGGGGGTCTTCCTTTCTTCCTCTATCTACGAGCAGTACTTC
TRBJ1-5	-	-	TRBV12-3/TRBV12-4	CASSYGRYNQPQHF	TGTGCCAGCAGTTACGGACGGTACAATCAGCCCCAGCATTTT
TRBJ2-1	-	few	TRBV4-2	CASSQRAASYNEQFF	TGTGCCAGCAGCCAACGAGCGGCCTCCTACAATGAGCAGTTCTTC
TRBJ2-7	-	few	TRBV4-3	CASSQVGSPDEQYF	TGCGCCAGCAGCCAAGTTGGCTCCCCGGACGAGCAGTACTTC
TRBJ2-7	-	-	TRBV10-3	CAISRGGTGLDEQYF	TGTGCCATCAGCCGGGGGGGGACAGGGCTCGACGAGCAGTACTTC
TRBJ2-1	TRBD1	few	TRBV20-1	CSARDRKQGAWNEQFF	TGCAGTGCTAGAGATCGGAAACAGGGGGCTTGGAATGAGCAGTTCTTC
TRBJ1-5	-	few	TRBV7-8	CASSLDSPHQPQHF	TGTGCCAGCAGCCTGGACAGTCCCCATCAGCCCCAGCATTTT
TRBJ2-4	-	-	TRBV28	CASSLQGFGKNIQYF	TGTGCCAGCAGTTTACAAGGGTTTGGCAAAAACATTCAGTACTTC
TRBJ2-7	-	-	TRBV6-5	CASSYSLRGTYEQYF	TGTGCCAGCAGTTACTCGTTGCGGGGAACCTACGAGCAGTACTTC
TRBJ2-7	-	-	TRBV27	CASSVHRTIHEQYF	TGTGCCAGCAGTGTCCACCGGACTATCCACGAGCAGTACTTC
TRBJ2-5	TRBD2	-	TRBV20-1	CSARRSGRAGTQYF	TGCAGTGCTAGAAGGTCCGGGAGGGCCGGGACCCAGTACTTC
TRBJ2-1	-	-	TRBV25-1	CASSIGRFNEQFF	TGTGCCAGCAGTATAGGACGCTTCAATGAGCAGTTCTTC
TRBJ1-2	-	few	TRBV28	CASRPTGNFYGYTF	TGTGCCAGCAGACCTACAGGAAATTTCTATGGCTACACCTTC
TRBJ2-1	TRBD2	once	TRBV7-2	CASSVKGAGGLNEQFF	TGTGCCAGCAGCGTTAAGGGGGCGGGAGGGCTGAATGAGCAGTTCTTC
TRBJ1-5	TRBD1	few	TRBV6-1	CASSEGRGSNQPQHF	TGTGCCAGCAGTGAGGGCAGGGGGAGCAATCAGCCCCAGCATTTT
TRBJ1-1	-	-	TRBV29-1	CSVLRGTEAFF	TGCAGCGTACTTAGAGGCACTGAAGCTTTCTTT
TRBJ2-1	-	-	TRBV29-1	CSVESEQFF	TGCAGCGTGGAAAGTGAGCAGTTCTTC
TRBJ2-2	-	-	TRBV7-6	CASSFPLGGTGELFF	TGTGCCAGCAGCTTTCCCCTCGGAGGCACCGGGGAGCTGTTTTTT
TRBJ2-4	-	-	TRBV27	CASSLSRNIQYF	TGTGCCAGCAGTTTATCTAGAAACATTCAGTACTTC
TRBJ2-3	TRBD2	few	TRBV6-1	CASSEAPGLDADTQYF	TGTGCCAGCAGTGAAGCACCGGGACTAGATGCAGATACGCAGTATTTT
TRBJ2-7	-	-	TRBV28	CATQTSEASYEQYF	TGTGCCACCCAGACTTCCGAAGCTTCCTACGAGCAGTACTTC
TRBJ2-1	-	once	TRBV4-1	CASSQGMGEQFF	TGCGCCAGCAGCCAAGGTATGGGTGAGCAGTTCTTC
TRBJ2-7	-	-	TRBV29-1	CSVERSRGYEQYF	TGCAGCGTTGAAAGGAGCAGGGGCTACGAGCAGTACTTC
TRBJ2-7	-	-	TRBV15	CATSRDRLSYEQYF	TGTGCCACCAGCAGAGACAGGCTCTCCTACGAGCAGTACTTC
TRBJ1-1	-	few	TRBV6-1	CASSADRDNTEAFF	TGTGCCAGCAGTGCGGACAGAGATAACACTGAAGCTTTCTTT